The rows below give T cell receptor beta chains drawn from one sample of a study of T cell responses to AZD1222 COVID-19 vaccine. Some clones are missing from TCRdb's copy, which holds only in-frame ones; the method was immunoSEQ multiplex PCR. This sample has 100,000 to 150,000 clones, with roughly 88% found just once. Source: peripheral blood, taken on day 0 of AZD1222 vaccination. These receptors all stem from an adult in good health. Each CDR3 is given without its conserved first and last residue. Each record gives: V gene, J gene, D gene, CDR3 protein. A D gene is named only where the DNA matches it firmly.

V: TRBV10-1; J: TRBJ1-6; D: TRBD1; CDR3: ASSPTGQGSPLH
V: TRBV6-5; J: TRBJ1-5; D: TRBD1; CDR3: ASGGQGAGQPQH
V: TRBV5-1; J: TRBJ2-1; D: TRBD2; CDR3: ASSQGGTSGGYQF
V: TRBV11-1; J: TRBJ1-4; D: TRBD1; CDR3: ASSSRTGRGEKLF
V: TRBV19; J: TRBJ1-5; D: NA; CDR3: ASSSDGFYSNQPQH
V: TRBV14; J: TRBJ2-4; D: NA; CDR3: ASSQGAGWAKNIQY
V: TRBV28; J: TRBJ2-7; D: NA; CDR3: ASSVSGKSSYEQY
V: TRBV28; J: TRBJ1-6; D: TRBD1; CDR3: ASSLRDRNSPLH
V: TRBV11-2; J: TRBJ2-2; D: TRBD1; CDR3: ASSLTGVTGELF
V: TRBV5-6; J: TRBJ2-7; D: NA; CDR3: ASSLWAEQY
V: TRBV7-8; J: TRBJ2-7; D: TRBD1; CDR3: ASSLARAGGSEQY
V: TRBV4-1; J: TRBJ2-3; D: NA; CDR3: ASGLDSASTDTQY
V: TRBV5-1; J: TRBJ2-1; D: TRBD2; CDR3: ASSRAGNNEQF
V: TRBV10-1; J: TRBJ1-6; D: NA; CDR3: ASSSGYASPLH
V: TRBV7-9; J: TRBJ1-4; D: TRBD1; CDR3: ASSLGQGEEKLF
V: TRBV2; J: TRBJ1-1; D: NA; CDR3: ASSVKGLNTEAF
V: TRBV7-9; J: TRBJ1-5; D: NA; CDR3: ASAGGEQPQH
V: TRBV11-3; J: TRBJ2-2; D: NA; CDR3: ASSLGAVVGTGELF
V: TRBV5-1; J: TRBJ2-7; D: NA; CDR3: ASSPREEYYEQY
V: TRBV4-1; J: TRBJ2-7; D: NA; CDR3: ASSQGVDSYEQY
V: TRBV7-6; J: TRBJ2-2; D: NA; CDR3: ASAPVGGAGTGELF
V: TRBV2; J: TRBJ2-5; D: TRBD2; CDR3: ASRSGLAVETQY
V: TRBV6-5; J: TRBJ1-6; D: NA; CDR3: ASSYSAPYNSPLH
V: TRBV28; J: TRBJ1-4; D: TRBD1; CDR3: ASSITGTGGQEKLF
V: TRBV7-2; J: TRBJ2-7; D: NA; CDR3: ASSLAGTGPTEQY
V: TRBV7-8; J: TRBJ1-1; D: NA; CDR3: ASSSQAEAF
V: TRBV6-2/TRBV6-3; J: TRBJ1-2; D: NA; CDR3: ASSYAADLYGYT
V: TRBV7-8; J: TRBJ1-5; D: TRBD1; CDR3: ASSLALRDSEGPQH
V: TRBV19; J: TRBJ2-7; D: NA; CDR3: ASSIEVAYEQY
V: TRBV3-1/TRBV3-2; J: TRBJ1-2; D: NA; CDR3: ASSLTGGYGYT
V: TRBV7-9; J: TRBJ1-1; D: NA; CDR3: ASSLLGLNTEAF